The rows below give T cell receptor beta chains drawn from one sample of a study of shared clonotypes between healthy human individuals. Only in-frame clones appear in the TCRdb table, and some are missing; sequencing was by immunoSEQ multiplex PCR. The data hold some 630,000 clones, with around 96% observed a single time. Source material: naive CD8+ T cells sorted from blood. The receptors were sampled from a woman aged 25 to 45 in good health. Each CDR3 is given with its conserved first and last residue. Each record gives: D gene, J gene, V gene, clone size, CDR3 DNA, CDR3 protein. A D gene is named only where the DNA matches it firmly. The size of a clone is reported for some rows only, either as once, few or many, or as a class for expanded clones.

D gene: TRBD1; J gene: TRBJ1-1; V gene: TRBV7-9; clone size: -; CDR3 DNA: TGTGCCAGCAGGCACGAGGGGGCAGAAGCTTTCTTT; CDR3 protein: CASRHEGAEAFF
D gene: TRBD1; J gene: TRBJ1-3; V gene: TRBV2; clone size: -; CDR3 DNA: TGTGCCATTTCGGACAGGGGAAACACCATATATTTT; CDR3 protein: CAISDRGNTIYF
D gene: TRBD1; J gene: TRBJ1-5; V gene: TRBV19; clone size: -; CDR3 DNA: TGTGCCAGTAGTATAGATCTAACAGGGGCCCCGTATAGCAATCAGCCCCAGCATTTT; CDR3 protein: CASSIDLTGAPYSNQPQHF
D gene: TRBD1; J gene: TRBJ2-1; V gene: TRBV27; clone size: -; CDR3 DNA: TGTGCCAGCAATGAACGGGACAGTAACAATGAGCAGTTCTTC; CDR3 protein: CASNERDSNNEQFF
D gene: TRBD2; J gene: TRBJ2-1; V gene: TRBV11-3; clone size: -; CDR3 DNA: TGTGCCAGCAGCCCGGGAAGGTTGACTAGCGGGATCTACAATGAGCAGTTCTTC; CDR3 protein: CASSPGRLTSGIYNEQFF
D gene: TRBD1; J gene: TRBJ1-2; V gene: TRBV29-1; clone size: -; CDR3 DNA: TGCAGCGTTGAACCGGGACAGGGGGCCTCCTACACCTTC; CDR3 protein: CSVEPGQGASYTF
D gene: -; J gene: TRBJ2-1; V gene: TRBV5-5; clone size: -; CDR3 DNA: TGTGCCAGCAGCTTATACCGGACAAGGAACAATGAGCAGTTCTTC; CDR3 protein: CASSLYRTRNNEQFF
D gene: -; J gene: TRBJ2-3; V gene: TRBV7-2; clone size: -; CDR3 DNA: TGTGCCAGCAGCTCACCCCCCGGGACGTCCACAGATACGCAGTATTTT; CDR3 protein: CASSSPPGTSTDTQYF
D gene: -; J gene: TRBJ2-5; V gene: TRBV29-1; clone size: once; CDR3 DNA: TGCAGCGCCCTGGTGGGGAGTGAAGAGACCCAGTACTTC; CDR3 protein: CSALVGSEETQYF
D gene: -; J gene: TRBJ1-5; V gene: TRBV5-1; clone size: -; CDR3 DNA: TGCGCCAGCAGCTTAAGGCAGGGCCAATCGCCCCAGCATTTT; CDR3 protein: CASSLRQGQSPQHF
D gene: TRBD1; J gene: TRBJ2-7; V gene: TRBV28; clone size: -; CDR3 DNA: TGTGCCAGCAGCTTAGGCCGGGACAGTATTTCCTACGAGCAGTACTTC; CDR3 protein: CASSLGRDSISYEQYF
D gene: TRBD2; J gene: TRBJ2-3; V gene: TRBV29-1; clone size: -; CDR3 DNA: TGCAGCGTTGAAATAGGCCTAGCGGGAGGGCCGGGCACAGATACGCAGTATTTT; CDR3 protein: CSVEIGLAGGPGTDTQYF
D gene: -; J gene: TRBJ2-1; V gene: TRBV5-8; clone size: -; CDR3 DNA: TGTGCCAGCAGCCCCGAATCCTTCAATGAGCAGTTCTTC; CDR3 protein: CASSPESFNEQFF
D gene: -; J gene: TRBJ1-2; V gene: TRBV19; clone size: once; CDR3 DNA: TGTGCCAGTAGTATAGATGGGGAAGGCTATGGCTACACCTTC; CDR3 protein: CASSIDGEGYGYTF
D gene: TRBD2; J gene: TRBJ2-7; V gene: TRBV5-6; clone size: -; CDR3 DNA: TGTGCCAGCAGCAACCTCCGGGAGGTAGGGTACTACGAGCAGTACTTC; CDR3 protein: CASSNLREVGYYEQYF
D gene: -; J gene: TRBJ2-1; V gene: TRBV11-2; clone size: -; CDR3 DNA: TGTGCCAGCAGCTTAGGAGACAGCTCCTTCGGGAATGAGCAGTTCTTC; CDR3 protein: CASSLGDSSFGNEQFF
D gene: -; J gene: TRBJ1-2; V gene: TRBV2; clone size: -; CDR3 DNA: TGTGCCAGCAGGGAGTCCGAGGTTGGCTACACCTTC; CDR3 protein: CASRESEVGYTF
D gene: -; J gene: TRBJ1-1; V gene: TRBV10-2; clone size: once; CDR3 DNA: TGCGCCAGCAGAGACCTGTACTCGGCTTTCTTT; CDR3 protein: CASRDLYSAFF
D gene: -; J gene: TRBJ2-1; V gene: TRBV28; clone size: -; CDR3 DNA: TGTGCCAGCAGTTTAACGGGACTCAGACAAAATGAGCAGTTCTTC; CDR3 protein: CASSLTGLRQNEQFF
D gene: -; J gene: TRBJ2-7; V gene: TRBV2; clone size: -; CDR3 DNA: TGTGCCAGCAGTGAAGCGGCGGGTAGCTCCTACGAGCAGTACTTC; CDR3 protein: CASSEAAGSSYEQYF
D gene: -; J gene: TRBJ2-7; V gene: TRBV28; clone size: -; CDR3 DNA: TGTGCCAGCCTGGCGAGGGAGTCGTACGAGCAGTACTTC; CDR3 protein: CASLARESYEQYF
D gene: -; J gene: TRBJ2-2; V gene: TRBV19; clone size: -; CDR3 DNA: TGTGCCAGTAGTGGCTCGGGGCTAACGAACACCGGGGAGCTGTTTTTT; CDR3 protein: CASSGSGLTNTGELFF
D gene: -; J gene: TRBJ1-2; V gene: TRBV28; clone size: -; CDR3 DNA: TGTGCCAGCAGTTTTGAGACAGCCTATGGCTACACCTTC; CDR3 protein: CASSFETAYGYTF
D gene: TRBD2; J gene: TRBJ2-7; V gene: TRBV6-5; clone size: -; CDR3 DNA: TGTGCCAGCAGTAGCGGGGGTTCGACCGAGCAGTACTTC; CDR3 protein: CASSSGGSTEQYF
D gene: -; J gene: TRBJ2-1; V gene: TRBV11-3; clone size: -; CDR3 DNA: TGTGCCAGCAGCCCGAGTCGCGGCCTGAGCTCCTACAATGAGCAGTTCTTC; CDR3 protein: CASSPSRGLSSYNEQFF
D gene: -; J gene: TRBJ2-1; V gene: TRBV7-9; clone size: -; CDR3 DNA: TGTGCCAGCAGCCAGTTATTGAATGAGCAGTTCTTC; CDR3 protein: CASSQLLNEQFF
D gene: -; J gene: TRBJ1-4; V gene: TRBV19; clone size: -; CDR3 DNA: TGTGCCAGTAAACCTTCATGGGCCCCGGGAAACGCAACTAATGAAAAACTGTTTTTT; CDR3 protein: CASKPSWAPGNATNEKLFF